The source of this TCR beta chain is a study of control samples from healthy donors and cancer patients. Profiling relied on immunoSEQ multiplex PCR, and the TCRdb table lists in-frame clones only, not all of them. The sample has just under 65,000 clones, roughly 85% seen once. Trimming cost V 0 bases and J 5 bases; bases outside gene matches: 6. Germline V gives CDR1 SGDLS, CDR2 YYNGEE. The CDR3 has 16 amino acids. This receptor was identified in a man aged 40-55 years in good health. The chain combines TRBV9 with TRBJ2-2, with TRBD2 matching 8 bases. The specimen was blood. CDR3 sequence: CASSVAPGGPTGELFF. As DNA, the CDR3 is TGTGCCAGCAGCGTAGCCCCGGGAGGGCCGACCGGGGAGCTGTTTTTT.